A selection of T cell receptor beta chains follows, all from one sample in a study of PD-1 blockade in classical Hodgkin lymphoma. Libraries were prepared by immunoSEQ multiplex PCR; TCRdb keeps only in-frame clonotypes and omits some of them. The sample has about 100,000 clones; about 88% are singletons. Here the sequenced sample was peripheral blood mononuclear cells (PBMCs), taken before the second cycle of nivolumab. The origin of the receptors is a human donor with classical Hodgkin lymphoma. Both conserved end residues are part of each CDR3. Fields, in order: J gene, clone size, V gene, D gene, CDR3 length, CDR3 protein, CDR3 DNA. A D gene is named only where the DNA matches it firmly. Clone size, where shown, is once, few, many, or a class for clones that have expanded.

J gene: TRBJ2-1; clone size: NA; V gene: TRBV15; D gene: NA; CDR3 length: 15; CDR3 protein: CATSRQGGRYNEQFF; CDR3 DNA: TGTGCCACCAGCAGGCAGGGGGGTCGGTACAATGAGCAGTTCTTC
J gene: TRBJ2-3; clone size: once; V gene: TRBV11-3; D gene: TRBD1; CDR3 length: 14; CDR3 protein: CASSFVRGTDTQYF; CDR3 DNA: TGTGCCAGCAGCTTTGTCAGGGGGACAGATACGCAGTATTTT
J gene: TRBJ2-7; clone size: NA; V gene: TRBV6-5; D gene: NA; CDR3 length: 14; CDR3 protein: CASSYSRTNYEQYF; CDR3 DNA: TGTGCCAGCAGTTACTCGAGGACTAACTACGAGCAGTACTTC
J gene: TRBJ2-4; clone size: NA; V gene: TRBV18; D gene: TRBD1; CDR3 length: 15; CDR3 protein: CASSPDRGSKNIQYF; CDR3 DNA: TGTGCCAGCTCACCAGACAGGGGCTCCAAAAACATTCAGTACTTC
J gene: TRBJ1-1; clone size: NA; V gene: TRBV6-1; D gene: NA; CDR3 length: 16; CDR3 protein: CASSGPDRRMNTEAFF; CDR3 DNA: TGTGCCAGCAGTGGGCCGGACAGACGTATGAACACTGAAGCTTTCTTT
J gene: TRBJ1-1; clone size: NA; V gene: TRBV5-1; D gene: NA; CDR3 length: 16; CDR3 protein: CASSLNGRDLGTEAFF; CDR3 DNA: TGCGCCAGCAGCTTGAACGGCAGGGATTTGGGCACTGAAGCTTTCTTT
J gene: TRBJ2-3; clone size: NA; V gene: TRBV6-4; D gene: NA; CDR3 length: 12; CDR3 protein: CASRGHMDTQYF; CDR3 DNA: TGTGCCAGCAGGGGTCACATGGATACGCAGTATTTT
J gene: TRBJ2-2; clone size: NA; V gene: TRBV6-1; D gene: TRBD1; CDR3 length: 15; CDR3 protein: CASSTDRGRTGELFF; CDR3 DNA: TGTGCCAGCTCAACGGACAGGGGGCGAACCGGGGAGCTGTTTTTT
J gene: TRBJ1-1; clone size: NA; V gene: TRBV5-1; D gene: NA; CDR3 length: 14; CDR3 protein: CASSLQGGRTEAFF; CDR3 DNA: TGCGCCAGCAGCCTCCAGGGAGGGCGGACTGAAGCTTTCTTT
J gene: TRBJ1-2; clone size: NA; V gene: TRBV30; D gene: NA; CDR3 length: 14; CDR3 protein: CAWSGQSRLYGYTF; CDR3 DNA: TGTGCCTGGAGTGGACAGTCAAGACTCTATGGCTACACCTTC
J gene: TRBJ1-6; clone size: NA; V gene: TRBV25-1; D gene: TRBD1; CDR3 length: 16; CDR3 protein: CASSDTRDRGNSPLHF; CDR3 DNA: TGTGCCAGCAGTGACACCAGGGACAGGGGTAATTCACCCCTCCACTTT
J gene: TRBJ2-3; clone size: NA; V gene: TRBV28; D gene: TRBD1; CDR3 length: 14; CDR3 protein: CASSSFRGHDTQYF; CDR3 DNA: TGTGCCAGCAGTTCGTTCAGGGGGCACGATACGCAGTATTTT
J gene: TRBJ1-3; clone size: NA; V gene: TRBV5-1; D gene: NA; CDR3 length: 16; CDR3 protein: CASSLDGGGTVNTIYF; CDR3 DNA: TGCGCCAGCAGCTTGGATGGAGGGGGGACTGTAAACACCATATATTTT
J gene: TRBJ2-1; clone size: NA; V gene: TRBV30; D gene: NA; CDR3 length: 13; CDR3 protein: CAWSIIKGNEQFF; CDR3 DNA: TGTGCCTGGAGTATTATTAAGGGCAATGAGCAGTTCTTC
J gene: TRBJ1-2; clone size: NA; V gene: TRBV6-5; D gene: TRBD1; CDR3 length: 14; CDR3 protein: CASRPGQGGYGYTF; CDR3 DNA: TGTGCCAGCAGGCCGGGACAGGGTGGGTATGGCTACACCTTC
J gene: TRBJ2-5; clone size: NA; V gene: TRBV7-9; D gene: NA; CDR3 length: 14; CDR3 protein: CASSPTTSFETQYF; CDR3 DNA: TGTGCCAGCAGCCCTACCACTAGCTTTGAGACCCAGTACTTC
J gene: TRBJ2-1; clone size: NA; V gene: TRBV18; D gene: NA; CDR3 length: 11; CDR3 protein: CASRTTNEQFF; CDR3 DNA: TGTGCCAGCCGAACGACCAATGAGCAGTTCTTC
J gene: TRBJ1-5; clone size: NA; V gene: TRBV27; D gene: NA; CDR3 length: 13; CDR3 protein: CASSRQTFWPQHF; CDR3 DNA: TGTGCCAGCAGTCGACAGACCTTCTGGCCCCAGCATTTT
J gene: TRBJ2-7; clone size: NA; V gene: TRBV18; D gene: NA; CDR3 length: 15; CDR3 protein: CASSPRGGSSYEQYF; CDR3 DNA: TGTGCCAGCTCACCAAGAGGAGGGAGCTCCTACGAGCAGTACTTC
J gene: TRBJ1-4; clone size: NA; V gene: TRBV19; D gene: TRBD1; CDR3 length: 14; CDR3 protein: CASSTRGINEKLFF; CDR3 DNA: TGTGCCAGTAGTACCAGGGGGATAAATGAAAAACTGTTTTTT
J gene: TRBJ2-1; clone size: NA; V gene: TRBV29-1; D gene: TRBD2; CDR3 length: 14; CDR3 protein: CSVGREGTYNEQFF; CDR3 DNA: TGCAGCGTTGGGCGGGAGGGAACTTACAATGAGCAGTTCTTC
J gene: TRBJ1-1; clone size: NA; V gene: TRBV7-2; D gene: NA; CDR3 length: 14; CDR3 protein: CASSLISRNTEAFF; CDR3 DNA: TGTGCCAGCAGCTTAATTTCAAGGAACACTGAAGCTTTCTTT
J gene: TRBJ2-2; clone size: NA; V gene: TRBV7-9; D gene: TRBD1; CDR3 length: 18; CDR3 protein: CASSSSRDRITNTGELFF; CDR3 DNA: TGTGCCAGCAGCTCGTCCCGGGACAGGATTACGAACACCGGGGAGCTGTTTTTT
J gene: TRBJ2-7; clone size: NA; V gene: TRBV4-3; D gene: NA; CDR3 length: 14; CDR3 protein: CASSQDLLAYEQYF; CDR3 DNA: TGCGCCAGCAGCCAAGATTTGCTAGCTTACGAGCAGTACTTC
J gene: TRBJ2-2; clone size: NA; V gene: TRBV29-1; D gene: NA; CDR3 length: 13; CDR3 protein: CSVASYNTGELFF; CDR3 DNA: TGCAGCGTTGCCTCCTATAACACCGGGGAGCTGTTTTTT
J gene: TRBJ1-1; clone size: NA; V gene: TRBV2; D gene: NA; CDR3 length: 13; CDR3 protein: CAIVRGGDTEAFF; CDR3 DNA: TGTGCCATCGTTCGGGGGGGAGACACTGAAGCTTTCTTT
J gene: TRBJ1-4; clone size: NA; V gene: TRBV28; D gene: NA; CDR3 length: 14; CDR3 protein: CASSLGRSNEKLFF; CDR3 DNA: TGTGCCAGCAGTCTGGGTAGGAGTAATGAAAAACTGTTTTTT
J gene: TRBJ1-2; clone size: NA; V gene: TRBV5-4; D gene: NA; CDR3 length: 16; CDR3 protein: CASSPGGTASSYGYTF; CDR3 DNA: TGTGCCAGCAGCCCGGGGGGGACGGCGTCTAGCTATGGCTACACCTTC
J gene: TRBJ2-5; clone size: NA; V gene: TRBV6-5; D gene: TRBD2; CDR3 length: 13; CDR3 protein: CATSAGGVETQYF; CDR3 DNA: TGTGCCACATCGGCGGGGGGCGTTGAGACCCAGTACTTC
J gene: TRBJ2-1; clone size: NA; V gene: TRBV5-1; D gene: NA; CDR3 length: 15; CDR3 protein: CASSPRGDLYNEQFF; CDR3 DNA: TGCGCCAGCAGCCCGCGGGGAGACCTTTACAATGAGCAGTTCTTC
J gene: TRBJ1-4; clone size: NA; V gene: TRBV7-2; D gene: NA; CDR3 length: 13; CDR3 protein: CASSLGGQEKLFF; CDR3 DNA: TGTGCCAGCAGCTTGGGGGGGCAAGAAAAACTGTTTTTT
J gene: TRBJ1-1; clone size: NA; V gene: TRBV20-1; D gene: TRBD1; CDR3 length: 11; CDR3 protein: CSAWGTAEAFF; CDR3 DNA: TGCAGTGCTTGGGGGACAGCTGAAGCTTTCTTT
J gene: TRBJ1-3; clone size: NA; V gene: TRBV28; D gene: TRBD1; CDR3 length: 17; CDR3 protein: CASSPFGTGNSGNTIYF; CDR3 DNA: TGTGCCAGCAGTCCGTTTGGGACAGGGAACTCTGGAAACACCATATATTTT
J gene: TRBJ2-1; clone size: NA; V gene: TRBV7-6; D gene: TRBD2; CDR3 length: 16; CDR3 protein: CASSYTSGSSYNEQFF; CDR3 DNA: TGTGCCAGCAGTTACACTAGCGGGAGCTCCTACAATGAGCAGTTCTTC
J gene: TRBJ1-1; clone size: NA; V gene: TRBV2; D gene: NA; CDR3 length: 14; CDR3 protein: CASSENPRSFEAFF; CDR3 DNA: TGTGCCAGCAGTGAAAACCCTAGGAGTTTTGAAGCTTTCTTT
J gene: TRBJ1-2; clone size: NA; V gene: TRBV27; D gene: NA; CDR3 length: 15; CDR3 protein: CASSSKMRRGSGYTF; CDR3 DNA: TGTGCCAGCAGTTCTAAAATGCGCAGGGGCTCTGGCTACACCTTC
J gene: TRBJ1-2; clone size: NA; V gene: TRBV9; D gene: NA; CDR3 length: 12; CDR3 protein: CASSFGTSGYTF; CDR3 DNA: TGTGCCAGCAGCTTCGGGACATCTGGCTACACCTTC
J gene: TRBJ2-3; clone size: NA; V gene: TRBV28; D gene: TRBD1; CDR3 length: 17; CDR3 protein: CASSFPGQGIRKDTQYF; CDR3 DNA: TGTGCCAGCAGTTTCCCGGGACAGGGGATTCGGAAAGATACGCAGTATTTT
J gene: TRBJ1-1; clone size: NA; V gene: TRBV4-1; D gene: NA; CDR3 length: 14; CDR3 protein: CASSQGHMNTEAFF; CDR3 DNA: TGCGCCAGCAGCCAAGGACATATGAACACTGAAGCTTTCTTT
J gene: TRBJ2-7; clone size: NA; V gene: TRBV19; D gene: NA; CDR3 length: 14; CDR3 protein: CASSIESGSYEQYF; CDR3 DNA: TGTGCCAGTAGTATTGAGTCGGGTTCCTACGAGCAGTACTTC
J gene: TRBJ2-7; clone size: NA; V gene: TRBV2; D gene: NA; CDR3 length: 12; CDR3 protein: CASSERLLEQYF; CDR3 DNA: TGTGCCAGCAGTGAAAGGCTTCTCGAGCAGTACTTC
J gene: TRBJ2-3; clone size: NA; V gene: TRBV6-1; D gene: NA; CDR3 length: 13; CDR3 protein: CASSEIDRDTQYF; CDR3 DNA: TGTGCCAGCAGTGAAATTGACCGAGATACGCAGTATTTT
J gene: TRBJ1-2; clone size: few; V gene: TRBV6-6; D gene: NA; CDR3 length: 15; CDR3 protein: CASSQPGRRNYGYTF; CDR3 DNA: TGTGCCAGCAGCCAGCCTGGACGGAGAAACTATGGCTACACCTTC